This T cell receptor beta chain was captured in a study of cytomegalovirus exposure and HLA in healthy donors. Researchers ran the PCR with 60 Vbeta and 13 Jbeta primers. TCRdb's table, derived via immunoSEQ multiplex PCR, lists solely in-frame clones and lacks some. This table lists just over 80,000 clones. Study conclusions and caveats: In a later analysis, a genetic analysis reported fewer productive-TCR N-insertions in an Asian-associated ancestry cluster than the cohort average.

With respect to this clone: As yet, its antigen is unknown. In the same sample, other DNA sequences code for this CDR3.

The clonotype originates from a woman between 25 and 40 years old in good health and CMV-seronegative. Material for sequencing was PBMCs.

The CDR3 DNA is TGCGCCAGCAGCTTGGGCGGGGGCACAGATACGCAGTATTTT. Amino acids: CASSLGGGTDTQYF. The chain links TRBV5-1 to TRBJ2-3; weak D call: TRBD2 (6 bases). Per germline, CDR1 SGHRS and CDR2 YFSETQ. V shed 0 bases and J shed 1 base, with 6 bases lying between them. The CDR3 covers 14 residues.